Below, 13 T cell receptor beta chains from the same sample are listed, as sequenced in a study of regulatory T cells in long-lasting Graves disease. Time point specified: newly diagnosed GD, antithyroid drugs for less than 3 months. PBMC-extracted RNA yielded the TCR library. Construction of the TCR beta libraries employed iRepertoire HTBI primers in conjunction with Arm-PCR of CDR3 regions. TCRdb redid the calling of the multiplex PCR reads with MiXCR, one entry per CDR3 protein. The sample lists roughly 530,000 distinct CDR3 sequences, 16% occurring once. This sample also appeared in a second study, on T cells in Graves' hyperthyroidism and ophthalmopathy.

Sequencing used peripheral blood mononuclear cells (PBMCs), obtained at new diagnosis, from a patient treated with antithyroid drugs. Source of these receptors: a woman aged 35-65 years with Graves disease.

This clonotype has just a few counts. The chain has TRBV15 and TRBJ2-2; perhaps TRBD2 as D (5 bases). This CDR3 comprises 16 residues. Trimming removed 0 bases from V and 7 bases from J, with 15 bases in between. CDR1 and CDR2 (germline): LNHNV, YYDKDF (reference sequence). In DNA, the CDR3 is TGTGCCACCAGCAGAGATTTAGGACTCCCTCTCGGGGAGCTGTTTTTT. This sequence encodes CATSRDLGLPLGELFF.

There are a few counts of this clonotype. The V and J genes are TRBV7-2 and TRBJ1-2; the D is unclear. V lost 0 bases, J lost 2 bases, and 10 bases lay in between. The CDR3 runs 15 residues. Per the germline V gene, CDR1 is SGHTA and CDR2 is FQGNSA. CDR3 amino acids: CASSLAPAGNYGYTF. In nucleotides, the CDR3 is TGTGCCAGCAGCTTAGCCCCCGCAGGCAACTATGGCTACACCTTC.

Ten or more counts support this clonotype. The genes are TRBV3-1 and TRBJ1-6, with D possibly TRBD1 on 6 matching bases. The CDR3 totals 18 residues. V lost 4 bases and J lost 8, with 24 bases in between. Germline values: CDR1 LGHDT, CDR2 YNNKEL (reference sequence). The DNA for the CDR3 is TGTGCCAGCAGCCCCTTAAGGACAGCGAGTAGCCCTCATTCACCCCTCCACTTT. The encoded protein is CASSPLRTASSPHSPLHF.

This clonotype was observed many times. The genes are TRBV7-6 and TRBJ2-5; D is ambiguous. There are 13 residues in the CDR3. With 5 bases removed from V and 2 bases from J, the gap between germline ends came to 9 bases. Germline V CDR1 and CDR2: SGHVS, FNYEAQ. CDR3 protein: CASSQPLQETQYF. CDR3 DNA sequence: TGTGCCAGCAGCCAGCCCCTACAAGAGACCCAGTACTTC.

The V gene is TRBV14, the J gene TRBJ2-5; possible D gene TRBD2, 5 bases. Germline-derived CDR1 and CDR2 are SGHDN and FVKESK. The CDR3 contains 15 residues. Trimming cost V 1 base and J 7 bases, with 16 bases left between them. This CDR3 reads CASSQGLASRGTQYF. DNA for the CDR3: TGTGCCAGCAGCCAAGGGCTGGCTAGCCGTGGGACCCAGTACTTC.

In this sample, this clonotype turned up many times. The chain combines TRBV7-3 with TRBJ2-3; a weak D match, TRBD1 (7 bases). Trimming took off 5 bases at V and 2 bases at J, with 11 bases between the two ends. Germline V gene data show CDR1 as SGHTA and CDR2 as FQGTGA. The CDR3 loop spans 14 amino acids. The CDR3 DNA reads TGTGCCAGCAGCGCGGGACAGCACACAGATACGCAGTATTTT. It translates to CASSAGQHTDTQYF. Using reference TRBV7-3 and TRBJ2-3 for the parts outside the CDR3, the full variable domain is GAGVSQTPSNKVTEKGKYVELRCDPISGHTALYWYRQSLGQGPEFLIYFQGTGAADDSGLPNDRFFAVRPEGSVSTLKIQRTERGDSAVYLCASSAGQHTDTQYFGPGTRLTVL.

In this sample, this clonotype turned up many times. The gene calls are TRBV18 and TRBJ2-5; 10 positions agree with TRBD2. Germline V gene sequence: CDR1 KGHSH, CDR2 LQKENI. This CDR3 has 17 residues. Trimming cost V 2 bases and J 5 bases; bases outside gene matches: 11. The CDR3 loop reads CASSPSSGGTFGETQYF. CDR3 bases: TGTGCCAGCTCACCATCTAGCGGGGGTACCTTCGGTGAGACCCAGTACTTC.

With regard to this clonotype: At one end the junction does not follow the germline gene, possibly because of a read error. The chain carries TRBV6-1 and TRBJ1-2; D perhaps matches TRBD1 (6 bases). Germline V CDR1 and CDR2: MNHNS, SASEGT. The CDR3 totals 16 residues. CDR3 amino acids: CASREERGHLNYGYTF. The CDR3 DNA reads TGTGCCAGCAGGGAAGAAAGGGGACACCTTAACTATGGCTACACCTTC.

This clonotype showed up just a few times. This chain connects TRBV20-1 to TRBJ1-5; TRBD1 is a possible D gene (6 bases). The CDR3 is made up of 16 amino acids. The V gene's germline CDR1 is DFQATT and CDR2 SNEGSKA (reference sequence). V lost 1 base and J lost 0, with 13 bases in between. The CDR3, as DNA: TGCAGTGCTAGAGGGGGGGGGGGCCATAGCAATCAGCCCCAGCATTTT. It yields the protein CSARGGGGHSNQPQHF.

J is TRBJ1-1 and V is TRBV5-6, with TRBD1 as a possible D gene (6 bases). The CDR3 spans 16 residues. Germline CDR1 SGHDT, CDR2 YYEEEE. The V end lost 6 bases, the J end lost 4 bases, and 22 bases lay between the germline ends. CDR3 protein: CASNPWGGAKGTEAFF. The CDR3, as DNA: TGTGCCAGCAACCCCTGGGGGGGGGCTAAGGGCACTGAAGCTTTCTTT.

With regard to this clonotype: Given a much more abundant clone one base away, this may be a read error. The CDR3 nucleotides read TGCGGTGCATACCGGGCCGGTGGCTACACCTTC. It translates to CGAYRAGGYTF. The chain couples TRBV20-1 to TRBJ1-2, with D hard to call. Germline V gene data show CDR1 as DFQATT and CDR2 as SNEGSKA (reference sequence). This CDR3 comprises 11 residues.

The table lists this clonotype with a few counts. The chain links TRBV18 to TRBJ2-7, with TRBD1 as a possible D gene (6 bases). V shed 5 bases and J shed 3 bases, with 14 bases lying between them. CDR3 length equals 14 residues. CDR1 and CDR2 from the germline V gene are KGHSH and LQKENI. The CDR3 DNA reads TGTGCCAGCTCAGCCTTACAGGGTAACTACGAGCAGTACTTC. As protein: CASSALQGNYEQYF. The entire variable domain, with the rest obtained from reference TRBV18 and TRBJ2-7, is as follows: NAGVMQNPRHLVRRRGQEARLRCSPMKGHSHVYWYRQLPEEGLKFMVYLQKENIIDESGMPKERFSAEFPKEGPSILRIQQVVRGDSAAYFCASSALQGNYEQYFGPGTRLTVT.

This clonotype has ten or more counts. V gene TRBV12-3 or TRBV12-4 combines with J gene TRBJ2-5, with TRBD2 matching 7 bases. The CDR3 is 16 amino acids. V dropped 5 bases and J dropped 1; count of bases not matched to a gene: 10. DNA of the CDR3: TGTGCCAGCAGTCCCCGGTACGGCGGGGGCCAAGAGACCCAGTACTTC. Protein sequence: CASSPRYGGGQETQYF.